Described below is a single T cell receptor (beta chain) sequence and its context. The sample comes from a study of blood T cell repertoires in COVID-19. Looking at the study overall: The United States, Italy and Spain supplied acute and convalescent COVID-19 samples. From T cells, B-cell-depleted T cells, or PBMCs came the material, which was cDNA or gDNA.

As handled by the study authors: Nucleated cell number was recorded as an estimate derived from reference gene primer amplification. Profiled with immunoSEQ multiplex PCR; TCRdb holds only in-frame clones, not every one. V and J calls and clone size are copied from that table; D and trimming were computed from the DNA. This table holds about 60,000 clones, approximately 88% found once. Trimming took 5 bases from V and 5 from J, leaving 15 bases between them. Per germline, CDR1 SGHTA and CDR2 FQGNSA. The CDR3 contains 14 residues. J is TRBJ2-5 and V is TRBV7-2; TRBD2 might be the D (6 bases). Material: peripheral blood. This TCR came from a man younger than 45 with COVID-19, enrolled during active disease. In nucleotides, the CDR3 is TGTGCCAGCAGCCCCGGACTAATGGCGGAGACCCAGTACTTC. Encoded protein: CASSPGLMAETQYF. Full variable domain (remainder filled in from reference TRBV7-2 and TRBJ2-5): GAGVSQSPSNKVTEKGKDVELRCDPISGHTALYWYRQSLGQGLEFLIYFQGNSAPDKSGLPSDRFSAERTGGSVSTLTIQRTQQEDSAVYLCASSPGLMAETQYFGPGTRLLVL.